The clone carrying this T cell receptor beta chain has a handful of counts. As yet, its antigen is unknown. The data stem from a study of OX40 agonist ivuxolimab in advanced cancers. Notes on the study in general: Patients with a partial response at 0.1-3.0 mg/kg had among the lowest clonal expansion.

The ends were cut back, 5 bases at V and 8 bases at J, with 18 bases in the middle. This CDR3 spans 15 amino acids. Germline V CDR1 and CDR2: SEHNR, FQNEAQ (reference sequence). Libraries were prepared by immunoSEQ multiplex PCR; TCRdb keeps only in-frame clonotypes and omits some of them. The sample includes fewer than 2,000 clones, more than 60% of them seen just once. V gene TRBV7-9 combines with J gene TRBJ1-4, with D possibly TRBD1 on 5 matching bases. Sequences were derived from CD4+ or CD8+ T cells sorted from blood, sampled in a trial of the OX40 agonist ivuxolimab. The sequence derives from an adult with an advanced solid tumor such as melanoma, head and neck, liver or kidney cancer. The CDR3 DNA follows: TGTGCCAGCAGCATCCCCCAGGGAAATTTAGAAAAACTGTTTTTT. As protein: CASSIPQGNLEKLFF.